This TCR beta chain was sequenced in a study of T cell repertoires in cytomegalovirus infection. Study information: Matching HLA type and CMV infection were both indicated by public TCR beta signatures. Findings and limits, study-wide: Summed frequency of shared TCR beta families picked out CMV carriers who also had the relevant HLA. Within the response measured ex vivo, HLA-C-restricted CMV-specific TCR beta clonotypes were dominant.

V was trimmed by 2 bases and J by 0 bases, leaving 17 bases between them. This CDR3 has 18 residues. In germline, CDR1 is SGHTA, CDR2 FQGNSA. This clonotype was detected ten times or more. Antigen: not known. TCRdb recomputed calls from the reads with MiXCR, one row per CDR3 protein. This table has under 200,000 distinct CDR3 sequences, approximately 9.7% appearing once. The gene calls are TRBV7-2 and TRBJ2-1; unclear D gene. Sequenced input: PBMCs. The source of this sequence is a human donor in good health (CMV status not recorded). Some clones in this sample may be carry-over from other donors' samples. The CDR3 nucleotides are TGTGCCAGCAGCTTACCGCCCTTGCGAAGGGCCTCCTACAATGAGCAGTTCTTC. This sequence encodes CASSLPPLRRASYNEQFF. The variable domain in full, completed from reference TRBV7-2 and TRBJ2-1, reads GAGVSQSPSNKVTEKGKDVELRCDPISGHTALYWYRQSLGQGLEFLIYFQGNSAPDKSGLPSDRFSAERTGGSVSTLTIQRTQQEDSAVYLCASSLPPLRRASYNEQFFGPGTRLTVL.